This passage covers 6 T cell receptor beta chains from one sample sequenced in a study of blood T cell repertoires in COVID-19. TCRdb keeps only in-frame clones here, not all; method: immunoSEQ multiplex PCR. In the table there are approximately 40,000 clones, about 87% of which are singletons. Sequencing was done on a sample of peripheral blood. All receptors derive from a woman in her seventies with acute or convalescent COVID-19.

The gene calls are TRBV11-2 and TRBJ2-5; D not certain. The CDR3 runs to 13 residues. V was shortened by 5 bases and J by 2 bases, with 9 bases between the two germline ends. Germline CDR1 and CDR2: SGHAT and FQNNGV. The CDR3 reads CASSLDSQETQYF. CDR3 nucleotides: TGTGCCAGCAGCCTTGACTCTCAAGAGACCCAGTACTTC.

The genes are TRBV20-1 and TRBJ1-2; D uncertain. Trimming shortened V by 3 bases and J by 1 base, and 9 bases separated the two germline ends. The CDR3 is made up of 13 amino acids. CDR1 and CDR2 (germline): DFQATT, SNEGSKA (reference sequence). In nucleotides, the CDR3 is TGCAGTGCTAGTGCCGGTATTAACTATGGCTACACCTTC. This codes for CSASAGINYGYTF.

J is TRBJ1-2 and V is TRBV5-6; no clear D. This CDR3 contains 15 residues. Germline V gene lookup returns CDR1 SGHDT and CDR2 YYEEEE. Trimming cost V 0 bases and J 2 bases, with 11 bases left between them. The CDR3 sequence is CASSLEGGTNYGYTF. In DNA form, the CDR3 reads TGTGCCAGCAGCTTGGAAGGAGGAACGAACTATGGCTACACCTTC.

This clone was seen just once. The chain uses TRBV30 and TRBJ2-3, with 10 positions matching TRBD1. This CDR3 comprises 13 residues. CDR1 is GTSNPN and CDR2 is SVGIG in the germline V gene (reference sequence). V dropped 5 bases and J dropped 4; count of bases not matched to a gene: 3. The DNA for the CDR3 is TGTGCCTGGGGGACAGGGGTCGCAGATACGCAGTATTTT. As protein: CAWGTGVADTQYF.

CDR3 nucleotide sequence: TGTGCCAGCAGCTTGGGGGCTAGCGGGGTTAGTTTCGGGGAGCTGTTTTTT. Protein: CASSLGASGVSFGELFF. The chain links TRBV5-4 to TRBJ2-2; 9 bases line up with TRBD2. CDR3 size: 17 residues. CDR1 is SGHNT and CDR2 is YYREEE in the germline V gene (reference sequence). The V and J ends lost 0 bases and 7 bases, in that order; junction bases with no gene match: 10.

The gene calls are TRBV11-2 and TRBJ1-1; TRBD1 is a possible D gene (6 bases). The V end lost 6 bases, the J end lost 0 bases, and 17 bases lay between the germline ends. Per the germline V gene, CDR1 is SGHAT and CDR2 is FQNNGV. This CDR3 has 16 amino acids. CDR3 DNA sequence: TGTGCCAGCAGAGATGGGACATTTTTAATGAACACTGAAGCTTTCTTT. This sequence encodes CASRDGTFLMNTEAFF.